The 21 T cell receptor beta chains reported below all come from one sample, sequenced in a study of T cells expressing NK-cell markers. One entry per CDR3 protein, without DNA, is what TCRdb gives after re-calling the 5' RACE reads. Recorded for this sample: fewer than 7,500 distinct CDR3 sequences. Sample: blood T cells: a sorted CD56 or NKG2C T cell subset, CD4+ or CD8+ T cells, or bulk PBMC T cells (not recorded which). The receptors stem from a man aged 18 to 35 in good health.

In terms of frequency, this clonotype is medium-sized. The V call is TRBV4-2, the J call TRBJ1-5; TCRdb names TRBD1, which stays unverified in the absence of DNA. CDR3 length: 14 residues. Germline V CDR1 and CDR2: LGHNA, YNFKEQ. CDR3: CASSQDTEIGGVHF.

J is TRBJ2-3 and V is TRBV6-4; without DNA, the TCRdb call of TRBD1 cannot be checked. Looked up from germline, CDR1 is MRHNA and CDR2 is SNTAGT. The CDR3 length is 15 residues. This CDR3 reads CASSDSVGGTDTQYF.

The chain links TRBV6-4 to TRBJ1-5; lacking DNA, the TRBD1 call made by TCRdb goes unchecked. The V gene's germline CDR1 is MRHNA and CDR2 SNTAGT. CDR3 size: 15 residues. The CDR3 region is CASSPSGGGNQPQHF.

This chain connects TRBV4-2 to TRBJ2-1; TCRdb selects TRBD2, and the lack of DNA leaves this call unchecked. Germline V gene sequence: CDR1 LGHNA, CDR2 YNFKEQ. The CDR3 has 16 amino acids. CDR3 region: CASSPEASGRGNEQFF.

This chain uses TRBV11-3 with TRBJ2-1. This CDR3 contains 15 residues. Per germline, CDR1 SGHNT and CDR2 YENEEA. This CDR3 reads CASSHPRVSYNEQFF.

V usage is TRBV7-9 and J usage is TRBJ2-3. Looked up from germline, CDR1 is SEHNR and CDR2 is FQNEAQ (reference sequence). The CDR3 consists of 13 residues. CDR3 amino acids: CASSLGPTDTQYF.

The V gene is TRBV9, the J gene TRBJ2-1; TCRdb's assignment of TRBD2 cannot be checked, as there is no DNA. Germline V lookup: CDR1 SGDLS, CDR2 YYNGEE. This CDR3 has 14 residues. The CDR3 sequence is CASSGRTEGNEQFF.

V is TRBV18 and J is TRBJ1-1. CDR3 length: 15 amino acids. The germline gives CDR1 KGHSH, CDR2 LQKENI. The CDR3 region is CASSPPNGQNTEAFF.

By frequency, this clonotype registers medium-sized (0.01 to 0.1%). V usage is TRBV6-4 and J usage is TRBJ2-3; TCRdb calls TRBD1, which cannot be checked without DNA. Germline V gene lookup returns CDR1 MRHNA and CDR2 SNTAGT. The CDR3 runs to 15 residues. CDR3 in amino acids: CASSESGGGTDTQYF.

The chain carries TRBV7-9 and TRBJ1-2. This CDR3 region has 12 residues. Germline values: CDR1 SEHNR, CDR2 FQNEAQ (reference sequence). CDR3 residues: CASSPTNYGYTF. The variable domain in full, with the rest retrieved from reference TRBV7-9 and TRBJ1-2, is DTGVSQNPRHKITKRGQNVTFRCDPISEHNRLYWYRQTLGQGPEFLTYFQNEAQLEKSRLLSDRFSAERPKGSFSTLEIQRTEQGDSAMYLCASSPTNYGYTFGSGTRLTVV.

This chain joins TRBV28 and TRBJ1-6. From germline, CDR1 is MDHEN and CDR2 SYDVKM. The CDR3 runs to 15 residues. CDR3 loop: CASTTAGGPSSPLHF.

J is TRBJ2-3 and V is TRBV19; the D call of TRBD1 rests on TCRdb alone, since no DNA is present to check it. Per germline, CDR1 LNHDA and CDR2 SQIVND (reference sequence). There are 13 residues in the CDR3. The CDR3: CASFNRDTDTQYF.

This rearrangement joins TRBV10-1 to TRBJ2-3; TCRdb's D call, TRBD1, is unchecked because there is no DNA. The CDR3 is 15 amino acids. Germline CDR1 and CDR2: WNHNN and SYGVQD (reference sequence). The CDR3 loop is CASSEGQGATDTQYF.

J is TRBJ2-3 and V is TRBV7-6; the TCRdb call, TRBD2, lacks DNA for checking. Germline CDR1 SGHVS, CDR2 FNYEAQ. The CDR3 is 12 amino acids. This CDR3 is CASSATSGIPYF.

CDR3 sequence reads: CASSPIAGAADTQYF. The chain combines TRBV18 with TRBJ2-3; TCRdb designates TRBD2, a call that cannot be tested without DNA. The germline gives CDR1 KGHSH, CDR2 LQKENI. The CDR3 runs to 15 residues.

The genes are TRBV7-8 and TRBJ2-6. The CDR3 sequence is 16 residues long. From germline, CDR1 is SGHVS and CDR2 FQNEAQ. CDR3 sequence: CASSSGGMGGANVLTF.

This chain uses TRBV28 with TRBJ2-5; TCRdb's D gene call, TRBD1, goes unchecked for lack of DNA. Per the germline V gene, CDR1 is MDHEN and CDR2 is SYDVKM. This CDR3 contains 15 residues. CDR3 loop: CASSGTGGNVETQYF.

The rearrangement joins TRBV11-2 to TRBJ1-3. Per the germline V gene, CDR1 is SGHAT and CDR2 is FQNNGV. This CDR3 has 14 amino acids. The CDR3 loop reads CASSRYLSGNTIYF.

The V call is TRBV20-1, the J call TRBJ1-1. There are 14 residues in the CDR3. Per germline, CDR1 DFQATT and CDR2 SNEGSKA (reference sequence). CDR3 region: CSASYPDRNTEAFF.

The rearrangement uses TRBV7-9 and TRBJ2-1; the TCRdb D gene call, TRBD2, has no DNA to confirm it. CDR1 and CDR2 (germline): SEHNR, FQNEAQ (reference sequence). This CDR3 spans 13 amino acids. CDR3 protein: CALGLSSYNEQFF. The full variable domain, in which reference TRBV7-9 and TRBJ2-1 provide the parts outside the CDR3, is DTGVSQNPRHKITKRGQNVTFRCDPISEHNRLYWYRQTLGQGPEFLTYFQNEAQLEKSRLLSDRFSAERPKGSFSTLEIQRTEQGDSAMYLCALGLSSYNEQFFGPGTRLTVL.

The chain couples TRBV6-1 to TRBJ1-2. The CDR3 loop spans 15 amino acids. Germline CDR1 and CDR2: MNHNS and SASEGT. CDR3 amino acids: CASSATDKLNYGYTF.